The TCR beta chain described here comes from a study of shared clonotypes between healthy human individuals. As concerns this clone: The antigen is undetermined.

This CDR3 comprises 14 residues. The V gene's germline CDR1 is SNHLY and CDR2 FYNNEI. V shed 7 bases and J shed 5 bases, with 15 bases lying between them. Within Nashville, Tennessee resided all donors, each a Caucasian adult. In the source study's methods: Filtering differed because ImmunoSEQ produced junction-only sequences that carried no quality scores. Method: immunoSEQ multiplex PCR; TCRdb's copy keeps in-frame clones and lacks some. V and J calls and clone size are as listed in that table; D and trimming were resolved from the DNA. The sample includes roughly 330,000 clones, under 80% of them seen just once. General study findings and limits: Unshared clonotypes carried lower generation probabilities than those common to all four donors. Among the subsets, naive ones generally showed larger estimated richness than memory ones.

The receptor was isolated from a man aged 25 to 45 in good health. The rearrangement links TRBV2 to TRBJ2-1; D gene unclear. Material for sequencing was memory CD4+ T cells sorted from blood. Subset described: CD45RA-negative fraction. For the CDR3, the DNA is TGTGCCAGCACCCCGATCACGTTAAACAATGAGCAGTTCTTC. This translates into CASTPITLNNEQFF.